This T cell receptor (beta chain) was observed in a study of response to subunit inactivated influenza vaccine (dated by TCRdb to 2017 to 2018). About the investigation overall: The study used deep quantitative T cell receptor repertoire profiling to track responses to a trivalent subunit inactivated influenza vaccine.

General conclusions and limits of the study: It was suggested by the authors that each seasonal influenza vaccination may recruit only a limited number of new T cells.

The CDR3 covers 13 residues, taking in both the cysteine and the phenylalanine. Just the 39-base CDR3 DNA is kept, in frame starting at base 1. V is clipped by 7 bases and J by 0 bases, and the sequence between their germline boundaries is 7 bases long. Based on the germline V gene, the CDR1 and CDR2 sequences are MNHNS and SASEGT. For this clonotype: The antigen it recognizes is unknown. No clone much larger than this one lies a single base away; base qualities are absent.

Library preparation used RT-PCR. This sample was sequenced with an Illumina HiSeq 2500. TCRdb reprocessed the public reads (quality trimming at Q25 with fastp, clone calling with MiXCR) and kept in-frame beta chains. Every CDR3 protein is listed once, alongside the most common genes and DNA of its rows. For this sample the table gives roughly 500,000 distinct CDR3 sequences, of which approximately 17% were detected only once. The top ten hold less than 4% of the sample. Sequencing used CD4+ T cells sorted from PBMCs, obtained less than 30 months after vaccination. The receptor's source is a man between 45 and 75 years old who received an inactivated influenza vaccine. Donor details come from another sample of the same person, matched by shared clones. The rearranged chain carries TRBV6-1 and TRBJ2-4, with an unclear D gene assignment. DNA sequence: TGTGCCAGCATGTGGTTAGCCAAAAACATTCAGTACTTC. Its coded protein is CASMWLAKNIQYF.